These 19 T cell receptor beta chains were all obtained from the same sample, sequenced in a study of blood T cells in healthy people across ages. A J-beta primer mix and a sample-barcoded 5' primer were used in a second PCR of about 7 to 12 cycles. MiXCR was run by TCRdb on the 5' RACE reads, yielding one entry per CDR3 protein. The repertoire holds hundreds of thousands of distinct CDR3 sequences, with approximately 22% as singletons. The sequenced sample was blood. All receptors come from a man in his 70s in good health.

This clonotype has just a few counts. The chain employs TRBV3-1 and TRBJ1-2, with D perhaps TRBD1 (5 bases). The germline gives CDR1 LGHDT, CDR2 YNNKEL (reference sequence). The CDR3 contains 15 residues. The germline V and J ends were trimmed by 1 base and 4 bases, with 13 bases remaining between them. CDR3 nucleotides: TGTGCCAGCAGCCAAGCTAGGGGAAGGAGCTATGGCTACACCTTC. Translating it yields CASSQARGRSYGYTF.

This clonotype showed up just a few times. Here the CDR3 DNA reads TGTGCCAGCAGTTACGGATCAGTGAATATGCTCGAGACCCAGTACTTC. Encoded protein: CASSYGSVNMLETQYF. J is TRBJ2-7 and V is TRBV6-5; D is ambiguous. With the DNA end fitting TRBJ2-5 better, the J assignment may be wrong. Germline assignment: CDR1 MNHEY and CDR2 SVGAGI. The CDR3 extends over 16 amino acids.

In its sample, this clonotype was seen many times. This chain links TRBV6-5 with TRBJ2-5; the match to TRBD1 covers 9 bases. The J call could be wrong; TRBJ2-7 is a better fit for the DNA end. Germline loops: CDR1 MNHEY, CDR2 SVGAGI. The CDR3 totals 13 residues. The CDR3, as DNA: TGTGCCAGCAGGGGACAGGGACGCTACGAGCAGTACGTC. Its protein product is CASRGQGRYEQYV.

This chain connects TRBV29-1 to TRBJ2-7; no reliable D call. CDR1 is SQVTM and CDR2 is ANQGSEA in the germline V gene. The CDR3 is 13 amino acids. V lost 4 bases and J 0 bases, leaving 10 bases between the germline ends. CDR3 coding DNA: TGCAGCGTTGTTGAGGCGAACTCCTACGAGCAGTACTTC. It codes for CSVVEANSYEQYF.

This clonotype was seen a handful of times. The chain recombines TRBV6-2 or TRBV6-3 with TRBJ2-1; 9 bases match TRBD2. This CDR3 region has 15 residues. Germline V gene sequence: CDR1 MNHEY, CDR2 SVGEGT. With V trimmed by 11 bases and J by 7 bases, 15 bases remained unmatched. CDR3 bases: TGTGCCGCCCTACGGGGACTAGCCCCTAATAATGAGCAGTTCTTC. Protein product: CAALRGLAPNNEQFF.

There are many counts of this clonotype. The chain employs TRBV5-1 and TRBJ2-6, with D unresolved. V shed 0 bases and J shed 0 bases, with 4 bases lying between them. Germline V gene data show CDR1 as SGHRS and CDR2 as YFSETQ. The CDR3 runs to 15 residues. The CDR3 coding sequence is TGCGCCAGCAGCTTGGGAGACTCTGGGGCCAACGTCCTGACTTTC. This translates into CASSLGDSGANVLTF.

V is TRBV4-1 and J is TRBJ1-4; D remains ambiguous. Trimming took off 0 bases at V and 3 bases at J, with 11 bases between the two ends. CDR3 length: 16 residues. Germline V gene lookup returns CDR1 MGHRA and CDR2 YSYEKL. The CDR3 spells CASSQEGGRSNEKLFF. For the CDR3, the DNA is TGCGCCAGCAGCCAAGAGGGCGGGAGGTCTAATGAAAAACTGTTTTTT.

This clonotype has just a few counts. The V gene is TRBV9, the J gene TRBJ2-5; D is uncertain. The DNA end lines up better with TRBJ2-7; the J call may be wrong. Germline V gene sequence: CDR1 SGDLS, CDR2 YYNGEE. CDR3 size: 17 residues. The chain's CDR3 is CASSVAPRGTIEYEQYF. The CDR3 coding sequence is TGTGCCAGCAGCGTAGCCCCCCGCGGAACTATCGAGTACGAGCAGTACTTC.

The table lists this clonotype with a few counts. The chain combines TRBV24-1 with TRBJ2-5, with TRBD1 identical over 9 bases. The V and J ends lost 1 base and 5 bases, in that order; junction bases with no gene match: 4. The germline V gene encodes CDR1 KGHDR and CDR2 SFDVKD. This CDR3 comprises 15 residues. CDR3 loop: CATSDFGTGRETQYF. For the CDR3, the DNA is TGTGCCACCAGTGATTTTGGGACAGGGAGGGAGACCCAGTACTTC.

The V gene is TRBV7-3, the J gene TRBJ2-1; TRBD1 aligns across 7 bases. Germline assignment: CDR1 SGHTA and CDR2 FQGTGA. The CDR3 has 15 residues. V trimming: 8 bases; J trimming: 4 bases; junction bases outside the gene matches: 11. The CDR3 nucleotides read TGTGCCAGCGCCCTCGCCGGGACAGCTTACAATGAGCAGTTCTTC. Translating gives CASALAGTAYNEQFF. The full variable domain, rest sourced from reference TRBV7-3 and TRBJ2-1, is GAGVSQTPSNKVTEKGKYVELRCDPISGHTALYWYRQSLGQGPEFLIYFQGTGAADDSGLPNDRFFAVRPEGSVSTLKIQRTERGDSAVYLCASALAGTAYNEQFFGPGTRLTVL.

This clonotype has a handful of counts. J is TRBJ2-7 and V is TRBV6-5; TRBD1 aligns across 8 bases. The J call may not be correct, given that the DNA end is closer to TRBJ2-1. Germline V gives CDR1 MNHEY, CDR2 SVGAGI. This CDR3 is built from 16 residues. The CDR3: CASSYTQGAYVDEQFF. CDR3 in DNA: TGTGCCAGCAGTTACACGCAGGGGGCCTACGTCGATGAGCAGTTCTTC.

The sample holds a few counts of this clonotype. The chain joins TRBV9 to TRBJ2-3; 7 bases agree with TRBD1. The CDR3 sequence is 15 residues long. The junction had 4 bases not matched to a gene; V was cut back by 0 bases and J by 3 bases. CDR1 SGDLS and CDR2 YYNGEE come from the germline V gene. The CDR3, as DNA: TGTGCCAGCAGCGTAGACAGGGGAGCGACAGATACGCAGTATTTT. It encodes CASSVDRGATDTQYF.

This clonotype was counted ten times or more. This sequence joins TRBV7-8 and TRBJ2-1, with 10 bases identical to TRBD2. This CDR3 contains 15 residues. CDR1 is SGHVS and CDR2 is FQNEAQ in the germline V gene. J was trimmed by 7 bases and V by 2 bases; bases with no gene match: 5. CDR3 region: CASSLLAGVGNEQFF. CDR3 DNA sequence: TGTGCCAGCAGCTTACTAGCGGGAGTAGGAAATGAGCAGTTCTTC.

The sample holds a few counts of this clonotype. In DNA, the CDR3 is TGTGCTAGTGATAAACTAGCGATTGAGTACTTC. Protein: CASDKLAIEYF. This chain links TRBV12-5 with TRBJ2-4; 7 positions agree with TRBD2. CDR3 length: 11 amino acids. Germline V gives CDR1 LGHNT, CDR2 FRNRAP. V lost 7 bases and J lost 14; bases outside the gene matches: 8.

This clonotype has only a few counts. The J gene is TRBJ2-7, the V gene TRBV12-3 or TRBV12-4; TRBD1 matches at 7 bases. V shed 6 bases, J shed 0 bases, and the junction held 11 bases outside the gene matches. This CDR3 has 16 residues. CDR3 sequence reads: CASSPTHRGSSYEQYF. The CDR3 coding sequence is TGTGCCAGCAGCCCAACCCACAGGGGAAGCTCCTACGAGCAGTACTTC.

This clonotype was seen more than once but under ten times. This rearrangement joins TRBV6-5 to TRBJ2-5, with D unresolved. There are 12 residues in the CDR3. Looked up from germline, CDR1 is MNHEY and CDR2 is SVGAGI. V was cut by 5 bases and J by 3 bases, with 7 bases left in between. The CDR3 DNA reads TGTGCCAGCAGTGGGCAGGAAGAGACCCAGTACTTC. Its translation: CASSGQEETQYF.

The table lists this clonotype with a few counts. The chain couples TRBV10-3 to TRBJ1-4; D ambiguous. The CDR3 is 15 residues long. Germline V gene lookup returns CDR1 ENHRY and CDR2 SYGVKD. Trimming stripped 2 bases from V and 4 bases from J, with 11 bases between. The CDR3 coding sequence is TGTGCCATCAGTGAGCGAGCAGAGAATAATGAAAAACTGTTTTTT. It is translated as CAISERAENNEKLFF.

The rearrangement links TRBV7-2 to TRBJ1-4; D not resolved. Germline CDR1 reads SGHTA; CDR2 reads FQGNSA. CDR3 length: 15 residues. Trimming removed 5 bases at V and 8 bases at J, with 18 bases between. The CDR3, as DNA: TGTGCCAGCAGCCCCCCTGGCATCCTACGGGAAAAACTGTTTTTT. Amino acids: CASSPPGILREKLFF.

The rearrangement uses TRBV14 and TRBJ2-5; D is unresolved. The J call may be in error: the DNA end matches TRBJ2-7 better. This CDR3 has 13 amino acids. CDR1 is SGHDN and CDR2 is FVKESK in the germline V gene. CDR3 nucleotide sequence: TGTGCCAGCGGTCGTCTCCAGACCGGCGAGCAGTACTTC. Translated: CASGRLQTGEQYF.